Listed below are T cell receptor beta chains from one sample, sequenced in a study of cytomegalovirus exposure and HLA in healthy donors. TCRdb's table, derived via immunoSEQ multiplex PCR, lists solely in-frame clones and lacks some. The sample spans approximately 110,000 clones; the ten largest clones claim 1%. Sequenced sample: PBMCs. All receptors derive from a man aged 18-30 years in good health and CMV-seronegative. Both conserved end residues are trimmed from each CDR3.

J gene	V gene	CDR3 protein
.	TRBV4-2	ASSQGGEDHEQY
TRBJ1-2	TRBV4-2	ASSRITHGEQGARIYGYT
TRBJ2-7	TRBV2	ASSELAGVTYEQY
TRBJ2-5	TRBV7-2	ASSLGGLGGQETQY
TRBJ2-7	TRBV14	ASSQGRGALEQY
TRBJ1-4	TRBV7-9	ASSSSPGEKLF
TRBJ2-5	TRBV7-3	ASSPRDRGPMKY
TRBJ2-7	TRBV29-1	SVEVLSYEQY
TRBJ1-1	TRBV19	ASSAREVGTEAF
TRBJ2-2	TRBV10-3	AINDLLSSGELF
TRBJ2-7	TRBV4-1	ASSHLGRPSSYEQY
TRBJ2-1	TRBV25-1	ASSEFNNEQF
TRBJ2-2	TRBV7-6	ASSLAGASTGELF
TRBJ2-1	TRBV13	ASSSATSGAYNEQF
TRBJ2-1	TRBV6-5	ASTETTQANNEQF
TRBJ1-5	TRBV15	ATSRASGVTTFSNQPQH
TRBJ1-2	TRBV5-1	ASSQGTVLNYGYT
TRBJ1-1	TRBV4-1	ASSPQGQLITEAF
TRBJ1-1	TRBV30	AWSREEAF
TRBJ2-7	TRBV28	ATTSGGEGEQY
TRBJ2-7	TRBV27	ASSPTPQGGYEQY
TRBJ2-3	TRBV10-1	ASSESPPEDTQY
TRBJ2-3	TRBV30	AWHSGGARNTQY
TRBJ2-2	TRBV9	ASSQGGPGELF
TRBJ2-7	TRBV30	AWSRGLAGGYEQY
TRBJ2-7	TRBV19	ASSYGQGAYEQY
TRBJ1-1	TRBV5-4	ASSLSQTGLEAF
TRBJ1-1	TRBV30	AWSRAGAGTEAF
TRBJ2-7	TRBV27	ASINTGNEQY
TRBJ2-5	TRBV11-2	ASSLAPLAEKETQY
TRBJ1-1	TRBV6-6	ASSSGVTEAF
TRBJ1-2	TRBV6-1	ASRTPNYGYT
TRBJ2-1	TRBV7-8	ASSVQGDNEQF
TRBJ1-5	TRBV5-8	ASSQASGTHYQPQH
TRBJ1-1	TRBV7-9	ASSRGLTNTEAF
TRBJ2-1	TRBV19	ASSSRTGSNEQF
TRBJ1-2	TRBV5-1	ASSGPGHTYGYT
TRBJ1-1	TRBV4-1	ASSRLNTRGYMNTEAF
TRBJ1-1	TRBV14	ASSRKQGFISF
TRBJ1-1	TRBV6-5	ASSFTNGEAF
TRBJ1-2	TRBV7-2	ASSLQGRTGLNYGYT
TRBJ2-2	TRBV19	ASRVGTGGSQNTGELF
TRBJ2-5	TRBV4-2	ASSQVVRETQY
TRBJ2-7	TRBV28	ASSLLAAYEQY
TRBJ1-1	TRBV18	ASSPVTGEDTEAF
TRBJ1-4	TRBV11-2	ASSLDLWGDNEKLF
TRBJ2-7	TRBV5-1	ASSLHPRSTSAEQY
TRBJ2-1	TRBV11-2	ASSPLAGAYNEQF
TRBJ1-2	TRBV19	ASSELTNYGYT
TRBJ1-3	TRBV18	ASSPLGQGSSGNTIY
TRBJ2-2	TRBV13	ASRSYSGRITGELF
TRBJ2-7	TRBV29-1	SVSAGGTYGQY
TRBJ1-2	TRBV2	ASRVTGDPGYT
TRBJ2-1	TRBV6-1	ASSEISGRGDEQF